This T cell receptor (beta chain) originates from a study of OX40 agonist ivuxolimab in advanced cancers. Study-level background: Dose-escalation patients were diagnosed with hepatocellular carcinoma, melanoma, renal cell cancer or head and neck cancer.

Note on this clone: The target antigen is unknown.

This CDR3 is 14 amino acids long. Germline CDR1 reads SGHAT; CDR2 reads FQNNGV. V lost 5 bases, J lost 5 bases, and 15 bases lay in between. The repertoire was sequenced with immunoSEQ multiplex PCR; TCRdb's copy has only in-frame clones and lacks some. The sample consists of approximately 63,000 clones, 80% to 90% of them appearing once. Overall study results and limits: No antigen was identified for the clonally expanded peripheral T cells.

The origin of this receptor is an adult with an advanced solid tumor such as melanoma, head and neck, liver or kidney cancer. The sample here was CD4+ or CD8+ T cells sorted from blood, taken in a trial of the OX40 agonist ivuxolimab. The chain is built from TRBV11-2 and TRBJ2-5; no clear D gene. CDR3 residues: CASSPRLGFETQYF. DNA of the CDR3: TGTGCCAGCAGCCCTCGACTCGGTTTCGAGACCCAGTACTTC.